This TCR beta chain comes out of a study of OX40 agonist ivuxolimab in advanced cancers. As concerns this clone: The target antigen is unknown.

Clones were sequenced by immunoSEQ multiplex PCR, and TCRdb holds only the in-frame ones, with some missing. Among approximately 90,000 clones listed, approximately 85% were seen once. CDR3 size: 14 residues. J gave up 2 bases and V 3 bases, and 6 bases lay outside the gene matches. CDR1 GTSNPN and CDR2 SVGIG come from the germline V gene (reference sequence). Patients who had autoimmune disease history or got systemic immunosuppression were left out. Study-wide points: With doses of 0.1-3.0 mg/kg, partial responders showed among the lowest clonal expansion.

The source is an adult with an advanced solid tumor such as melanoma, head and neck, liver or kidney cancer. The V call is TRBV30, the J call TRBJ2-5, with TRBD1 identical over 7 bases. The specimen was CD4+ or CD8+ T cells sorted from blood, collected in a trial of the OX40 agonist ivuxolimab. The CDR3 sequence: CAWRRPGGQETQYF. The CDR3 DNA is TGTGCCTGGAGACGGCCAGGGGGACAAGAGACCCAGTACTTC.